Below are 21 T cell receptor beta chains sequenced from a single sample in a study of cytomegalovirus exposure and HLA in healthy donors. With 60 Vbeta and 13 Jbeta primers, the PCR was carried out. The repertoire was sequenced with immunoSEQ multiplex PCR; TCRdb's copy has only in-frame clones and lacks some. This table has under 200,000 clones, around nine tenths appearing once. Input material: PBMCs. The receptors originated from a woman between 25 and 40 years old in good health and CMV-seronegative.

V and J are TRBV6-1 and TRBJ2-5; D gene unclear. Germline values: CDR1 MNHNS, CDR2 SASEGT. Trimming cost V 10 bases and J 13 bases, with 10 bases left between them. The CDR3 totals 8 residues. The CDR3 here is CATLGRYF. The CDR3 DNA is TGTGCCACCCTCGGTCGGTACTTC.

V and J are TRBV2 and TRBJ2-1; tentatively, D is TRBD2 (5 bases). This CDR3 has 15 amino acids. Between the trimmed V and J ends, which lost 4 bases and 0 bases, there was a span of 10 bases. Germline V gene lookup returns CDR1 SNHLY and CDR2 FYNNEI. The CDR3 here is CASSATRVSYNEQFF. Here the CDR3 DNA reads TGTGCCAGCAGTGCAACTAGGGTCTCCTACAATGAGCAGTTCTTC.

The J gene is TRBJ2-5, the V gene TRBV5-4; a possible D gene is TRBD1 (5 bases). V lost 4 bases to trimming and J lost 4 bases, with 11 bases between them. Germline V gene sequence: CDR1 SGHNT, CDR2 YYREEE (reference sequence). This CDR3 has 13 residues. CDR3 coding DNA: TGTGCCAGCAGCGTGGACACCGTAGAGACCCAGTACTTC. It codes for CASSVDTVETQYF.

The chain recombines TRBV4-1 with TRBJ2-1; 10 bases fit TRBD2. The V gene end was trimmed by 2 bases and the J gene end by 1 base; junction bases not matched to a gene: 2. The CDR3 is made up of 16 amino acids. Germline V gene data show CDR1 as MGHRA and CDR2 as YSYEKL. The CDR3 protein is CASSQLSGRSYNEQFF. Here the CDR3 DNA reads TGCGCCAGCAGCCAACTTAGCGGGAGGTCCTACAATGAGCAGTTCTTC.

The V call is TRBV15, the J call TRBJ1-2, with unresolved D. V dropped 0 bases and J dropped 8 bases, with 16 bases sitting between them. CDR1 LNHNV and CDR2 YYDKDF come from the germline V gene (reference sequence). The CDR3 covers 15 residues. The CDR3 reads CATSRDPLGNQGYTF. Here the CDR3 DNA reads TGTGCCACCAGCAGAGATCCCCTGGGCAATCAAGGCTACACCTTC.

The chain couples TRBV9 to TRBJ2-1; TRBD1 matches 7 bases. With V trimmed by 0 bases and J by 0 bases, 6 bases remained unmatched. Germline V gene sequence: CDR1 SGDLS, CDR2 YYNGEE. This CDR3 is 17 amino acids long. The chain's CDR3 is CASSVGGGVSSYNEQFF. For the CDR3, the DNA is TGTGCCAGCAGCGTAGGAGGGGGCGTAAGCTCCTACAATGAGCAGTTCTTC.

The chain joins TRBV6-5 to TRBJ2-7; 8 bases match TRBD2. Germline V gene lookup returns CDR1 MNHEY and CDR2 SVGAGI. The CDR3 is 15 amino acids. V was clipped by 2 bases and J by 8 bases; unmatched bases: 11. This CDR3 reads CASSYPRGGGAQQYF. The CDR3 DNA sequence: TGTGCCAGCAGTTACCCCCGGGGGGGCGGGGCCCAGCAGTACTTC.

The V and J genes are TRBV6-1 and TRBJ2-5, with D unresolved. The CDR3 sequence is 9 residues long. Per the germline V gene, CDR1 is MNHNS and CDR2 is SASEGT. Trimming shortened V by 10 bases and J by 5 bases, and 5 bases separated the two germline ends. CDR3 region: CATRETQYF. CDR3 DNA: TGTGCCACACGGGAGACCCAGTACTTC.

The rearrangement uses TRBV7-2 and TRBJ1-2; weak D call: TRBD1 (6 bases). Trimming took 5 bases from V and 5 from J, leaving 21 bases between them. Germline CDR1 and CDR2: SGHTA and FQGNSA. The CDR3 runs 16 residues. The CDR3 sequence: CASSPTTGMGQYGYTF. DNA of the CDR3: TGTGCCAGCAGCCCAACAACAGGGATGGGTCAATATGGCTACACCTTC.

The chain combines TRBV30 with TRBJ2-3; TRBD2 matches at 8 bases. The CDR3 consists of 14 residues. The germline CDR1 and CDR2 sequences are GTSNPN and SVGIG (reference sequence). V shed 3 bases and J 2 bases; nucleotides not matched to a gene: 4. CDR3 in DNA: TGTGCCTGGAGCAGGGGACTAGTCACAGATACGCAGTATTTT. This sequence encodes CAWSRGLVTDTQYF.

The genes are TRBV7-2 and TRBJ2-3; perhaps TRBD2 as D (5 bases). Germline CDR1 is SGHTA and CDR2 is FQGNSA. Trimming removed 3 bases at V and 6 bases at J, with 16 bases between. The CDR3 spans 15 residues. The CDR3 DNA reads TGTGCCAGCAGCTTGGCACGGGGTAAAGGTGATACGCAGTATTTT. Its protein is CASSLARGKGDTQYF.

The genes are TRBV28 and TRBJ1-5; the D gene is possibly TRBD1 (6 bases). The CDR3 loop spans 12 amino acids. Per germline, CDR1 MDHEN and CDR2 SYDVKM. CDR3 residues: CASGQRYQPQHF. The CDR3 coding sequence is TGTGCTTCTGGACAGCGATATCAGCCCCAGCATTTT.

The V call is TRBV19, the J call TRBJ2-7, with 7 bases aligning to TRBD1. This CDR3 region has 15 residues. Looked up from germline, CDR1 is LNHDA and CDR2 is SQIVND (reference sequence). The V segment lost 1 base and the J segment 2 bases; nucleotides outside the gene matches: 5. The CDR3 loop reads CASSIVGDRAYEQYF. The DNA of the CDR3 is TGTGCCAGTAGTATAGTAGGGGACAGAGCCTACGAGCAGTACTTC.

J is TRBJ1-2 and V is TRBV7-8; no clear D. V shed 2 bases and J shed 4 bases, with 14 bases lying between them. This CDR3 comprises 15 residues. Germline CDR1 SGHVS, CDR2 FQNEAQ. CDR3 sequence reads: CASSLRVAGVYGYTF. DNA for the CDR3: TGTGCCAGCAGCTTAAGGGTGGCCGGGGTCTATGGCTACACCTTC.

The rearrangement links TRBV10-1 to TRBJ2-7; D might be TRBD1 (6 bases). This CDR3 is 14 amino acids long. The V and J ends lost 3 bases and 0 bases respectively, with 9 bases between them. CDR1 and CDR2 (germline): WNHNN, SYGVQD (reference sequence). The CDR3 bases are TGCGCCAGCAGTGATCGACAGGACTCCTACGAGCAGTACTTC. It yields the protein CASSDRQDSYEQYF.

The chain links TRBV5-6 to TRBJ1-1; 8 nucleotides align to TRBD1. Germline CDR1 is SGHDT and CDR2 is YYEEEE. The junction had 8 bases not matched to a gene; V was cut back by 5 bases and J by 5 bases. This CDR3 region has 14 residues. In DNA form, the CDR3 reads TGTGCCAGCAGTTACGGACAGGGAAGTACTGAAGCTTTCTTT. This gives the protein CASSYGQGSTEAFF.

The CDR3 reads CASSLAGDWGTGELFF. The CDR3 nucleotides are TGTGCCAGCAGCTTAGCAGGGGATTGGGGCACCGGGGAGCTGTTTTTT. The chain joins TRBV13 to TRBJ2-2; D perhaps matches TRBD1 (6 bases). The CDR3 loop spans 16 amino acids. Trimming stripped 1 base from V and 4 bases from J, with 13 bases between. Germline V gives CDR1 PRHDT, CDR2 FYEKMQ (reference sequence). The variable domain in full, with the rest retrieved from reference TRBV13 and TRBJ2-2, is AAGVIQSPRHLIKEKRETATLKCYPIPRHDTVYWYQQGPGQDPQFLISFYEKMQSDKGSIPDRFSAQQFSDYHSELNMSSLELGDSALYFCASSLAGDWGTGELFFGEGSRLTVL.

This chain links TRBV18 with TRBJ1-5, with a weak D call TRBD1 (5 bases). This CDR3 region has 15 residues. Germline values: CDR1 KGHSH, CDR2 LQKENI. V shed 5 bases and J shed 1 base, with 12 bases lying between them. CDR3 amino acids: CASSRDSVSNQPQHF. The CDR3 nucleotides are TGTGCCAGCTCAAGGGACTCCGTCAGCAATCAGCCCCAGCATTTT.

This clone was seen once. The gene calls are TRBV7-8 and TRBJ1-5, with TRBD1 matching over 7 bases. The germline V gene has CDR1 SGHVS and CDR2 FQNEAQ. The junction had 11 bases not matched to a gene; V was cut back by 5 bases and J by 7 bases. The CDR3 runs to 15 residues. The CDR3 protein is CASSLVAGGEQPQHF. The CDR3 region has the DNA TGTGCCAGCAGCCTGGTAGCAGGGGGTGAACAGCCCCAGCATTTT.

This rearrangement joins TRBV19 to TRBJ2-5, with D tentatively TRBD2 (5 bases). This CDR3 spans 13 amino acids. The V gene lost 1 base and the J gene lost 9 bases, with 12 bases spanning the gap. In germline, CDR1 is LNHDA, CDR2 SQIVND (reference sequence). The CDR3 loop is CASSIGSRGAQYF. The CDR3 coding sequence is TGTGCCAGTAGTATAGGTTCCCGGGGAGCCCAGTACTTC.

The chain couples TRBV2 to TRBJ1-2; 9 bases are a match to TRBD1. The germline V gene has CDR1 SNHLY and CDR2 FYNNEI. The CDR3 totals 13 residues. After removal of 7 bases from V and 2 bases from J, the junction contained 2 bases not matched to a gene. The CDR3 spells CASNRGPNYGYTF. DNA for the CDR3: TGTGCCAGCAACAGGGGGCCGAACTATGGCTACACCTTC.